This entry lists 23 T cell receptor beta chains sequenced from one sample in a study of T-cell reconstitution after alpha-beta-depleted transplantation in children. General study results and limits: When one year had passed after transplant, most T-cell counts and diversity came from newly produced T cells.

The antigens of these receptors remain unknown. Unique molecular identifiers were built into the TCRbeta library. TCRdb processed the PCR reads anew with MiXCR; each CDR3 protein has one entry. The sample yields about 300,000 distinct CDR3 sequences, roughly 8.2% seen once. This specimen consisted of peripheral blood, obtained 360 days after TCRalphabeta/CD19-depleted stem cell transplant. The origin of the receptors is a female patient aged 2 to 10 who had a stem cell transplant for Fanconi anemia, so the T cells may come from the graft donor.

This clonotype was seen at least ten times. V and J are TRBV5-1 and TRBJ2-7; no clear D. CDR1 and CDR2 (germline): SGHRS, YFSETQ. The CDR3 has 11 amino acids. Trimming left V 5 bases short and J 5 bases short, with 8 bases between. CDR3 sequence reads: CASSNVDEQYF. CDR3 in DNA: TGCGCCAGCAGTAACGTCGACGAGCAGTACTTC.

This clonotype was detected only a few times. The J gene is TRBJ2-2, the V gene TRBV27; D not certain. V was cut by 3 bases and J by 0 bases, with 11 bases left in between. The germline gives CDR1 MNHEY, CDR2 SMNVEV (reference sequence). The CDR3 loop spans 16 amino acids. The CDR3 coding sequence is TGTGCCAGCAGTTTCCAAAGGTTCGCGAACACCGGGGAGCTGTTTTTT. It is translated as CASSFQRFANTGELFF.

This clonotype came up many times. The rearrangement links TRBV6-4 to TRBJ2-1; D perhaps matches TRBD1 (5 bases). The germline V and J ends were trimmed by 2 bases and 6 bases, with 14 bases remaining between them. Looked up from germline, CDR1 is MRHNA and CDR2 is SNTAGT. The CDR3 extends over 15 amino acids. CDR3 nucleotide sequence: TGTGCCAGCAGTGACAGGGGCCCCGTAGGCAATGAGCAGTTCTTC. As protein: CASSDRGPVGNEQFF.

This clonotype was picked up many times. This chain's CDR3 is CASSLSGKGNQPQHF. DNA of the CDR3: TGCGCCAGCAGCTTGAGTGGGAAGGGCAATCAGCCCCAGCATTTT. The chain employs TRBV5-1 and TRBJ1-5; D not certain. CDR1 and CDR2 (germline): SGHRS, YFSETQ. This CDR3 comprises 15 residues. Trimming removed 1 base at V and 2 bases at J, with 10 bases between.

V is TRBV11-2 and J is TRBJ2-5, with 9 bases that match TRBD2. V was pared by 4 bases and J by 2 bases, with 14 bases of the junction left unmatched. Germline assignment: CDR1 SGHAT and CDR2 FQNNGV. This CDR3 contains 18 residues. In DNA form, the CDR3 reads TGTGCCAGCAGCTCCACCCCTCGACTAGCGGTCCCGCAAGAGACCCAGTACTTC. This gives the protein CASSSTPRLAVPQETQYF.

The rearrangement joins TRBV12-3 or TRBV12-4 to TRBJ1-2, with TRBD1 identical over 8 bases. The CDR3 sequence is 15 residues long. V shed 2 bases, J shed 6 bases, and the junction held 8 bases outside the gene matches. The chain's CDR3 is CASSLRTGPSDGYTF. The CDR3 coding sequence is TGTGCCAGCAGTTTAAGGACAGGGCCCTCGGATGGCTACACCTTC.

Comment on this clonotype: Since a much larger clone is just one base distant, this may be a read error. The J gene is TRBJ2-6, the V gene TRBV2, with 9 bases fitting TRBD1. Germline V gene lookup returns CDR1 SNHLY and CDR2 FYNNEI. There are 19 residues in the CDR3. CDR3 amino acids: CTSSNPRTGDRSGANVLTF. The CDR3 coding sequence is TGTACCAGCAGCAACCCCCGGACAGGGGATCGCTCTGGGGCCAACGTCCTGACTTTC. Full variable domain (rest looked up from reference TRBV2 and TRBJ2-6): EPEVTQTPSHQVTQMGQEVILRCVPISNHLYFYWYRQILGQKVEFLVSFYNNEISEKSEIFDDQFSVERPDGSNFTLKIRSTKLEDSAMYFCTSSNPRTGDRSGANVLTFGAGSRLTVL.

This clonotype showed up many times. This sequence joins TRBV5-1 and TRBJ2-7; D is unresolved. The CDR3 is 12 residues long. Looked up from germline, CDR1 is SGHRS and CDR2 is YFSETQ. Trimming shortened V by 1 base and J by 6 bases, and 8 bases separated the two germline ends. CDR3 sequence: CASSLSLSEQYF. The CDR3 region has the DNA TGCGCCAGCAGCTTGAGCCTTAGCGAGCAGTACTTC.

The genes are TRBV18 and TRBJ2-5; either TRBD1 or TRBD2 may fit D (6 bases each). Trimming stripped 5 bases from V and 1 base from J, with 8 bases between. Germline CDR1 and CDR2: KGHSH and LQKENI. The CDR3 runs to 13 residues. CDR3 DNA sequence: TGTGCCAGCTCAGGGGGGCTCCAAGAGACCCAGTACTTC. Residues: CASSGGLQETQYF.

This clonotype has just a few counts. The rearrangement joins TRBV3-1 to TRBJ2-7, with TRBD2 identical over 11 bases. The CDR3 totals 16 residues. V dropped 3 bases and J dropped 0; count of bases not matched to a gene: 4. The germline CDR1 and CDR2 sequences are LGHDT and YNNKEL (reference sequence). The CDR3: CASSHLAGGPSYEQYF. In DNA form, the CDR3 reads TGTGCCAGCAGCCATCTAGCGGGGGGCCCCTCCTACGAGCAGTACTTC.

This clonotype was counted between two and nine times. The V and J genes are TRBV20-1 and TRBJ2-7; no reliable D call. Germline V gene lookup returns CDR1 DFQATT and CDR2 SNEGSKA (reference sequence). V lost 3 bases to trimming and J lost 2 bases, with 17 bases between them. CDR3 size: 15 residues. The CDR3 loop reads CSASQLGSLTYEQYF. The CDR3 DNA reads TGCAGTGCTAGCCAGCTAGGCAGCCTCACCTACGAGCAGTACTTC.

This clonotype was picked up many times. This rearrangement joins TRBV28 to TRBJ2-3, with D perhaps TRBD1 or TRBD2 (5 bases each). The germline V and J ends were trimmed by 3 bases and 2 bases, with 9 bases remaining between them. Germline V gene lookup returns CDR1 MDHEN and CDR2 SYDVKM. There are 14 residues in the CDR3. CDR3 coding DNA: TGTGCCAGCAGTTTCGGGACCCTCACAGATACGCAGTATTTT. Protein sequence: CASSFGTLTDTQYF.

The J gene is TRBJ2-2, the V gene TRBV7-3, with 9 nucleotides matching TRBD2. The ends lost 5 bases at V and 4 bases at J; junction bases unmatched: 5. The CDR3 contains 15 residues. Per the germline V gene, CDR1 is SGHTA and CDR2 is FQGTGA. CDR3 in amino acids: CASSRGGGGTGELFF. CDR3 DNA sequence: TGTGCCAGCAGCCGCGGGGGGGGAGGCACCGGGGAGCTGTTTTTT.

The sample holds a few counts of this clonotype. The chain joins TRBV2 to TRBJ2-5; D is undetermined. This CDR3 has 17 amino acids. Germline-derived CDR1 and CDR2 are SNHLY and FYNNEI. V was trimmed by 4 bases and J by 1 base, leaving 19 bases between them. The CDR3 protein is CASSAHPMSLAQETQYF. CDR3 in DNA: TGTGCCAGCAGTGCACACCCGATGTCTTTGGCCCAAGAGACCCAGTACTTC.

CDR3 loop: CASSRAGTGAGNTIYF. DNA of the CDR3: TGTGCCAGCAGTCGAGCCGGGACAGGGGCTGGAAACACCATATATTTT. This chain uses TRBV6-5 with TRBJ1-3, with 10 positions matching TRBD1. The V segment lost 5 bases and the J segment 2 bases; nucleotides outside the gene matches: 6. The germline V gene encodes CDR1 MNHEY and CDR2 SVGAGI. This CDR3 is built from 16 residues.

This clonotype was detected many times. V gene TRBV15 combines with J gene TRBJ2-3, with D hard to call. V lost 6 bases, J lost 4 bases, and 20 bases lay in between. The CDR3 is 16 residues long. Germline values: CDR1 LNHNV, CDR2 YYDKDF (reference sequence). CDR3 in amino acids: CATSNGLVVEADTQYF. The CDR3 bases are TGTGCCACCAGTAATGGGCTTGTGGTAGAGGCAGATACGCAGTATTTT.

In its sample, this clonotype was seen many times. The CDR3 sequence is CSAGYRTGNTIYF. The CDR3 DNA reads as TGCAGTGCTGGGTACAGAACTGGAAACACCATATATTTT. The chain recombines TRBV20-1 with TRBJ1-3; no clear D. The CDR3 spans 13 residues. The V end lost 5 bases, the J end lost 2 bases, and 10 bases lay between the germline ends. Germline CDR1 reads DFQATT; CDR2 reads SNEGSKA (reference sequence).

This clonotype was recorded many times. The chain recombines TRBV7-3 with TRBJ1-6; D unclear. The V gene's germline CDR1 is SGHTA and CDR2 FQGTGA. The germline V and J ends were trimmed by 0 bases and 11 bases, with 11 bases remaining between them. This CDR3 is built from 14 residues. CDR3 sequence reads: CASSLTGGFTPLHF. The CDR3 bases are TGTGCCAGCAGCTTAACGGGCGGATTCACACCCCTCCACTTT.

This clonotype turned up a few times. V usage is TRBV3-1 and J usage is TRBJ2-5, with 14 positions matching TRBD2. Trimming took 1 base from V and 2 from J; bases not matched to a gene: 0. CDR1 and CDR2 (germline): LGHDT, YNNKEL (reference sequence). The CDR3 extends over 16 amino acids. CDR3 DNA sequence: TGTGCCAGCAGCCAAGGGACTAGCGGGGGGCAAGAGACCCAGTACTTC. Protein sequence: CASSQGTSGGQETQYF.

The sample holds many counts of this clonotype. The chain links TRBV12-3 or TRBV12-4 to TRBJ1-2; 7 bases match TRBD1. The CDR3 spans 16 residues. V gave up 5 bases and J gave up 8 bases; unmatched junction bases: 17. CDR3 residues: CASSMGQLLPRWGYTF. CDR3 nucleotides: TGTGCCAGCAGTATGGGACAGCTTCTACCCCGTTGGGGCTACACCTTC.

This clonotype was seen only a few times. The chain is built from TRBV7-9 and TRBJ2-7; D is perhaps TRBD1 (6 bases). The CDR3 is 15 residues long. The germline CDR1 and CDR2 sequences are SEHNR and FQNEAQ (reference sequence). The V and J ends lost 1 base and 2 bases respectively, with 12 bases between them. CDR3 DNA sequence: TGTGCCAGCAGCTTAGGATTCAGGGGTCCCTACGAGCAGTACTTC. It codes for CASSLGFRGPYEQYF.

This clonotype showed up many times. This chain joins TRBV20-1 and TRBJ2-3; 9 bases are a match to TRBD2. The CDR3 spans 15 residues. The V and J ends lost 7 bases and 1 base, in that order; junction bases with no gene match: 9. Germline V gives CDR1 DFQATT, CDR2 SNEGSKA (reference sequence). The chain's CDR3 is CSVPPGGRGTDTQYF. The CDR3 nucleotides read TGCAGTGTACCGCCTGGCGGGAGGGGCACAGATACGCAGTATTTT.

Of note for this clonotype: A read error may account for a junction end that differs from germline. The genes are TRBV11-2 and TRBJ2-5, with 10 nucleotides matching TRBD1. This CDR3 has 15 residues. Germline CDR1 and CDR2: SGHAT and FQNNGV. The CDR3 nucleotides read TGTGCCAGCAGATTAGACAGGGGGCGAGGGGAGACCCAGTACTTC. Amino acid sequence: CASRLDRGRGETQYF.